Shown below are 20 T cell receptor beta chains from a single sample sequenced in a study of HIV-infected patients and healthy controls. TCRdb fed the 5' RACE reads into MiXCR, producing one record per CDR3 protein. The sample comprises around 62,000 distinct CDR3 sequences, 15% to 20% of which are singletons, and more than 1.4% rests with the top ten. The material sequenced was CD4+ T cells from blood. The receptors here all came from a human donor in good health.

This clonotype was observed many times. This sequence joins TRBV6-5 and TRBJ2-2; D gene uncertain. The germline V gene encodes CDR1 MNHEY and CDR2 SVGAGI. Trimming removed 2 bases at V and 6 bases at J, with 7 bases between. CDR3 length: 13 amino acids. CDR3 region: CASSYDLAGELFF. CDR3 coding DNA: TGTGCCAGCAGTTACGACCTAGCCGGGGAGCTGTTTTTT.

This clonotype was counted many times. The DNA of the CDR3 is TGTGCCAGCAGCAAGGGGGGTTTGGGAGGGAACACTGAAGCTTTCTTT. Protein: CASSKGGLGGNTEAFF. V and J are TRBV7-2 and TRBJ1-1, with a tentative D call TRBD1 (6 bases). In germline, CDR1 is SGHTA, CDR2 FQGNSA. The CDR3 is 16 residues long. The germline V and J ends were trimmed by 5 bases and 1 base, with 17 bases remaining between them.

This chain joins TRBV6-2 or TRBV6-3 and TRBJ2-1; TRBD2 matches 10 bases. CDR1 and CDR2 from the germline V gene are MNHEY and SVGEGT. With V trimmed by 6 bases and J by 9 bases, 11 bases remained unmatched. The CDR3 covers 15 residues. The CDR3 bases are TGTGCCAGCAGCCGGAGCGGGGGGGCCAATAGTGAGCAGTTCTTC. It specifies CASSRSGGANSEQFF.

This clonotype was picked up a small number of times. V gene TRBV18 combines with J gene TRBJ1-1, with D possibly matching TRBD1 (6 bases). Germline CDR1 is KGHSH and CDR2 is LQKENI. V shed 6 bases and J shed 1 base, with 12 bases lying between them. The CDR3 has 14 residues. The CDR3 coding sequence is TGTGCCAGCTCGGCGGGACACAGGAACACTGAAGCTTTCTTT. Its translation is CASSAGHRNTEAFF.

The chain couples TRBV29-1 to TRBJ2-7; no reliable D call. CDR1 SQVTM and CDR2 ANQGSEA come from the germline V gene. This CDR3 has 12 amino acids. Between the trimmed V and J ends, which lost 5 bases and 4 bases, there was a span of 12 bases. CDR3 bases: TGCAGCGTTAAGAAAGGTTCTTACGAGCAGTACTTC. It translates to CSVKKGSYEQYF.

V is TRBV18 and J is TRBJ1-2; tentatively, D is TRBD1 (5 bases). CDR1 and CDR2 from the germline V gene are KGHSH and LQKENI. This CDR3 region has 15 residues. V was cut by 2 bases and J by 2 bases, with 12 bases left in between. The CDR3 sequence: CASSPSRVRNYGYTF. CDR3 DNA sequence: TGTGCCAGCTCACCATCCAGGGTTAGGAACTATGGCTACACCTTC.

The genes are TRBV29-1 and TRBJ2-7, with 9 positions matching TRBD2. Germline V gene sequence: CDR1 SQVTM, CDR2 ANQGSEA. Losses at the gene ends were 6 bases for V and 0 bases for J; bases not matched to a gene: 9. This CDR3 is built from 15 residues. The CDR3 reads CSVAGGGASSYEQYF. In DNA, the CDR3 is TGCAGCGTGGCAGGCGGGGGGGCTAGCTCCTACGAGCAGTACTTC.

The rearrangement uses TRBV2 and TRBJ1-1, with no clear D. The CDR3 spans 17 residues. The V gene lost 4 bases and the J gene lost 4 bases, with 22 bases spanning the gap. Germline V lookup: CDR1 SNHLY, CDR2 FYNNEI. The CDR3 DNA reads TGTGCCAGCAGTGTGGCAGCCTCCGCTAGAAGTGCCACTGAAGCTTTCTTT. It yields the protein CASSVAASARSATEAFF.

This chain joins TRBV20-1 and TRBJ1-1; TRBD1 aligns across 8 bases. V was clipped by 0 bases and J by 2 bases; unmatched bases: 5. The CDR3 consists of 15 residues. Germline V gene data show CDR1 as DFQATT and CDR2 as SNEGSKA (reference sequence). In nucleotides, the CDR3 is TGCAGTGCTAGAGATGGGACAGGAAGAAACACTGAAGCTTTCTTT. Its protein product is CSARDGTGRNTEAFF.

This clonotype was recorded at least ten times. The chain has TRBV20-1 and TRBJ2-3; D ambiguous. This CDR3 is built from 11 residues. Germline V CDR1 and CDR2: DFQATT, SNEGSKA (reference sequence). V was clipped by 7 bases and J by 0 bases, with 5 bases between them. CDR3 coding DNA: TGCAGTGTACATAGCACAGATACGCAGTATTTT. This gives the protein CSVHSTDTQYF.

The chain joins TRBV20-1 to TRBJ2-1, with TRBD2 matching 7 bases. V gave up 0 bases and J gave up 12 bases; unmatched junction bases: 11. The V gene's germline CDR1 is DFQATT and CDR2 SNEGSKA (reference sequence). CDR3 length: 14 amino acids. The CDR3 protein is CSARDPPGAGRQFF. Here the CDR3 DNA reads TGCAGTGCTAGAGATCCACCGGGAGCGGGACGGCAGTTCTTC.

Ten or more counts support this clonotype. The V gene is TRBV28, the J gene TRBJ2-4, with D perhaps being TRBD1 or TRBD2 (6 bases each). The CDR3 has 16 amino acids. The germline CDR1 and CDR2 sequences are MDHEN and SYDVKM. Between the trimmed V and J ends, which lost 5 bases and 6 bases, there was a span of 20 bases. The CDR3 reads CASSPRGGLLGNIQYF. The CDR3 coding sequence is TGTGCCAGCAGTCCGCGAGGGGGGCTGTTAGGAAACATTCAGTACTTC. The whole variable domain, remainder taken from reference TRBV28 and TRBJ2-4, is DVKVTQSSRYLVKRTGEKVFLECVQDMDHENMFWYRQDPGLGLRLIYFSYDVKMKEKGDIPEGYSVSREKKERFSLILESASTNQTSMYLCASSPRGGLLGNIQYFGAGTRLSVL.

This clonotype was seen many times. CDR3 protein: CASSEYRGLVEKLFF. DNA for the CDR3: TGTGCCAGCAGTGAATATCGGGGGCTGGTTGAAAAACTGTTTTTT. This chain joins TRBV25-1 and TRBJ1-4, with a possible D match to TRBD1 (6 bases). The CDR3 loop spans 15 amino acids. Germline lookup yields CDR1 MGHDK and CDR2 SYGVNS. The ends were cut back, 0 bases at V and 7 bases at J, with 12 bases in the middle. The full variable domain, completed using reference TRBV25-1 and TRBJ1-4, is EADIYQTPRYLVIGTGKKITLECSQTMGHDKMYWYQQDPGMELHLIHYSYGVNSTEKGDLSSESTVSRIRTEHFPLTLESARPSHTSQYLCASSEYRGLVEKLFFGSGTQLSVL.

The sample holds many counts of this clonotype. The chain carries TRBV7-2 and TRBJ2-5; TRBD2 aligns across 7 bases. Germline V gene data show CDR1 as SGHTA and CDR2 as FQGNSA. Unmatched junction bases numbered 10, after V lost 2 bases and J lost 1 base. CDR3 length equals 17 residues. The CDR3 sequence: CASSLRGGRAAQETQYF. CDR3 coding DNA: TGTGCCAGCAGCTTACGGGGAGGGAGGGCAGCCCAAGAGACCCAGTACTTC.

This clonotype has a count of ten or more. The V call is TRBV20-1, the J call TRBJ1-2; 9 bases agree with TRBD1. The V and J ends lost 3 bases and 8 bases, in that order; junction bases with no gene match: 7. The CDR3 loop spans 13 amino acids. Germline V lookup: CDR1 DFQATT, CDR2 SNEGSKA (reference sequence). CDR3 sequence: CSASAGQGRGYTF. CDR3 bases: TGCAGTGCTAGTGCGGGACAGGGAAGGGGCTACACCTTC.

This sequence joins TRBV2 and TRBJ2-1; D uncertain. The V end lost 7 bases, the J end lost 9 bases, and 16 bases lay between the germline ends. Germline CDR1 is SNHLY and CDR2 is FYNNEI. The CDR3 covers 13 residues. Written as DNA, the CDR3 is TGTGCCAGCAAAGACGGGCGGTACGGTGAGCAGTTCTTC. Amino acid sequence: CASKDGRYGEQFF. The full variable domain, completed using reference TRBV2 and TRBJ2-1, is EPEVTQTPSHQVTQMGQEVILRCVPISNHLYFYWYRQILGQKVEFLVSFYNNEISEKSEIFDDQFSVERPDGSNFTLKIRSTKLEDSAMYFCASKDGRYGEQFFGPGTRLTVL.

J is TRBJ2-3 and V is TRBV2, with a tentative D call TRBD2 (5 bases). The V gene lost 4 bases and the J gene lost 9 bases, with 11 bases spanning the gap. The CDR3 spans 12 residues. The germline CDR1 and CDR2 sequences are SNHLY and FYNNEI. Here the CDR3 reads CASSGIATTQYF. The CDR3 DNA is TGTGCCAGCAGTGGCATAGCGACAACGCAGTATTTT.

The J gene is TRBJ2-3, the V gene TRBV6-5, with D unresolved. With 6 bases removed from V and 0 bases from J, the gap between germline ends came to 10 bases. Germline V CDR1 and CDR2: MNHEY, SVGAGI. The CDR3 runs to 14 residues. Here the CDR3 DNA reads TGTGCCAGCAGGTATCAAGCAAGCACAGATACGCAGTATTTT. It is translated as CASRYQASTDTQYF.

This clonotype occurred a few times. The rearrangement uses TRBV29-1 and TRBJ2-3; 9 nucleotides align to TRBD2. The CDR3 has 16 residues. The junction had 10 bases not matched to a gene; V was cut back by 2 bases and J by 4 bases. CDR1 and CDR2 from the germline V gene are SQVTM and ANQGSEA. DNA for the CDR3: TGCAGCGTTGAACTACTAGCGGGCGTTGGGGCAGATACGCAGTATTTT. Translation gives CSVELLAGVGADTQYF.

On this clonotype itself: One end of the junction fails to match germline, which may point to a read error. J is TRBJ2-7 and V is TRBV7-2; 10 bases are shared with TRBD2. Germline CDR1 SGHTA, CDR2 FQGNSA. The CDR3 consists of 15 residues. The CDR3 DNA follows: TGTGCCGGCAGCTCCCCACTAGCGGGGACCTACGAGCAGTACTTC. Protein sequence: CAGSSPLAGTYEQYF.